What follows is one TCR beta chain and its context. The identical CDR3 is also encoded by other nucleotide sequences in the sample. Only in-frame clones appear in the TCRdb table, and some are missing; sequencing was by immunoSEQ multiplex PCR. The table includes roughly 2,300,000 clones, approximately 90% detected once. The CDR3 length is 14 residues. Per germline, CDR1 SQVTM and CDR2 ANQGSEA. These data belong to a study of shared clonotypes between healthy human individuals. This TCR came from a man aged 18 to 29 in good health. Some clones in this sample may be carry-over from other donors' samples. The rearrangement links TRBV29-1 to TRBJ2-5, with 10 bases identical to TRBD2. The tail of the sequence fits TRBJ2-7 better, so the J call may be wrong. What was sequenced was naive CD4+ T cells from PBMCs. The subset denotes: CD45RA+ positively selected. The CDR3 DNA reads TGCAGCGTCGGGGGAGCGGGAGGGAGCTACGAGCAGTACTTC. Residues: CSVGGAGGSYEQYF.